The clone carrying this T cell receptor beta chain appeared once. No antigen is known for it. These data belong to a study of OX40 agonist ivuxolimab in advanced cancers. About the study: Prior therapy, whether anti-PD-1, anti-PD-L1 or anti-CTLA-4, was allowed, and 30% to 40% had some.

The study, taken as a whole, reports: It was also the case that some nonresponders had low normalized T-cell clonal expansion.

CDR1 is SQVTM, CDR2 ANQGSEA, per germline. The CDR3 runs to 15 residues. V lost 0 bases, J lost 0 bases, and 9 bases lay in between. Clones were read by immunoSEQ multiplex PCR, and TCRdb kept only the in-frame ones, dropping some. The sample holds roughly 90,000 clones; 85% to 90% are singletons and the top ten take 0.7% to 0.9%. The clonotype was recovered from an adult with an advanced solid tumor such as melanoma, head and neck, liver or kidney cancer. This chain joins TRBV29-1 and TRBJ2-1, with a weak D call TRBD2 (6 bases). Specimen: CD4+ or CD8+ T cells sorted from blood, collected in a trial of the OX40 agonist ivuxolimab. CDR3 nucleotides: TGCAGCGTTGAAGATGCGGGGAGCTCCTACAATGAGCAGTTCTTC. Protein: CSVEDAGSSYNEQFF.